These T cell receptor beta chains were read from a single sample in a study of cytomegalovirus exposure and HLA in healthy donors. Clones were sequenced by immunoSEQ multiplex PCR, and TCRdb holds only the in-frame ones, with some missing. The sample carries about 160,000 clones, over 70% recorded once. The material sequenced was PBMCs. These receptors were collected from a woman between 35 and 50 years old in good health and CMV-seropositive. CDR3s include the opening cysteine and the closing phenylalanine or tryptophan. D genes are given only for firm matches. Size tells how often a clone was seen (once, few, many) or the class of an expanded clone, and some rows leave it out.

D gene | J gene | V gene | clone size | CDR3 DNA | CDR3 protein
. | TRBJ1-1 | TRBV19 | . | TGTGCCAGTAGCATCGGGAACACTGAAGCTTTCTTT | CASSIGNTEAFF
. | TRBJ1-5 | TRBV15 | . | TGTGCCACCAGCAGAGATTCCCCAGGTCCCCAGCATTTT | CATSRDSPGPQHF
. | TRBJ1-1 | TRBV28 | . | TGTGCCAGCAACCCATCGGGGGGGACTGAAGCTTTCTTT | CASNPSGGTEAFF
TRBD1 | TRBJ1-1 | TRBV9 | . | TGTGCCAGCAGCCCACAGGGGAGCCTCCTTGAAGCTTTCTTT | CASSPQGSLLEAFF
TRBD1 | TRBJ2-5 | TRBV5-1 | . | TGCGCCAGCAGCTTGGGAGACAGGGCGTACCAAGAGACCCAGTACTTC | CASSLGDRAYQETQYF
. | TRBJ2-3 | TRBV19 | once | TGTGCCAGTAGTATAGATCTTAGCACAGATACGCAGTATTTT | CASSIDLSTDTQYF
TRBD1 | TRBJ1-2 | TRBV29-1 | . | TGCAGCGGGGGGGACAGGGGCGGCTACACCTTC | CSGGDRGGYTF
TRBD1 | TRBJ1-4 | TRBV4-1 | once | TGCGCCAGCAGCCAAGATTTCGGCAGGGGGGTGGGCGAGGAAAAACTGTTTTTT | CASSQDFGRGVGEEKLFF
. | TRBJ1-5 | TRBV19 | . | TGTGCCAGTAGTAGGGATGGCGGACTAAATCAGCCCCAGCATTTT | CASSRDGGLNQPQHF
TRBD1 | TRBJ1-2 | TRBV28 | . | TGTGCCAGCAGTCCGCGGACAGGGTACGGCTACACCTTC | CASSPRTGYGYTF
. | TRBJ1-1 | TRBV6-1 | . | TGTGCCACCATCGATACAGGGATCGTTGAAGCTTTCTTT | CATIDTGIVEAFF
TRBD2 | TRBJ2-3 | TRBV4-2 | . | TGTGCCAGCAGCCAAGAGTCTAGCGGTAATAGGTTCACAGATACGCAGTATTTT | CASSQESSGNRFTDTQYF
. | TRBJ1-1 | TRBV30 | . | TGTGCCTGGGGAGGGGATGTAAGGGCCCCGAACACTGAAGCTTTCTTT | CAWGGDVRAPNTEAFF
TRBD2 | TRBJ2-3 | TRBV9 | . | TGTGCCAGCAGCGGAGGACTAGGCCACCACACAGATACGCAGTATTTT | CASSGGLGHHTDTQYF
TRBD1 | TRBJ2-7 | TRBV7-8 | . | TGTGCCAGCAGCTTAAGCGACAGGGGGCGGACCTACGAGCAGTACTTC | CASSLSDRGRTYEQYF
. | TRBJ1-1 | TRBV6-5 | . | TGTGCCAGGCTCTTGGGCCAATCGAACACTGAAGCTTTCTTT | CARLLGQSNTEAFF
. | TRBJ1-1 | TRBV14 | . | TGTGCCAGCAGCGCCCAGGTGGCTGAAGCTTTCTTT | CASSAQVAEAFF
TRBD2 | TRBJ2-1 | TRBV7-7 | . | TGTGCTAGCAGCTTAGCGGGGGGGCTCAATGAGCAGTTCTTC | CASSLAGGLNEQFF
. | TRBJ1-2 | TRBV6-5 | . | TGTGCCAGCAAAGAAACGGGGGATAACTATGGCTACACCTTC | CASKETGDNYGYTF
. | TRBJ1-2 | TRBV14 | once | TGTGCCAGCAGCCAAGATTGGAGGGACTGGTCAGGCTACACCTTC | CASSQDWRDWSGYTF